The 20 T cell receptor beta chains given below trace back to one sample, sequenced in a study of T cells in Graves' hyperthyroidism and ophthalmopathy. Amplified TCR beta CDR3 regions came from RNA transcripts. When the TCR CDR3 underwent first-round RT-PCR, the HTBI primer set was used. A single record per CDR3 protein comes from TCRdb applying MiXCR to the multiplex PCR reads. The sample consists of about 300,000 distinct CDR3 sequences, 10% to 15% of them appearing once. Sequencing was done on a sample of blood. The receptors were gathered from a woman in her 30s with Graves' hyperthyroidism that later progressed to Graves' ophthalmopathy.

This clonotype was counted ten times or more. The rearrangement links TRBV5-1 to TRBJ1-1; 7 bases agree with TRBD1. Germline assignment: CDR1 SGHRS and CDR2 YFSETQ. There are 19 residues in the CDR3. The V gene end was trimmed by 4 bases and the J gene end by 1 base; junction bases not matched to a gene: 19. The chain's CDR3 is CASSTPLGQAYVKNTEAFF. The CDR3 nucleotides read TGCGCCAGCAGCACTCCTCTAGGACAGGCGTATGTGAAGAACACTGAAGCTTTCTTT.

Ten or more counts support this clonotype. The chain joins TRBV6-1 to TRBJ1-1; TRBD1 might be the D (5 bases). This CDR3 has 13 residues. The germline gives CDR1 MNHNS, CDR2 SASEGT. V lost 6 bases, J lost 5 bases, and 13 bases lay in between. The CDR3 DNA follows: TGTGCCAGCAGCCCGCTTGGGGGGACTGAAGCTTTCTTT. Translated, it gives CASSPLGGTEAFF.

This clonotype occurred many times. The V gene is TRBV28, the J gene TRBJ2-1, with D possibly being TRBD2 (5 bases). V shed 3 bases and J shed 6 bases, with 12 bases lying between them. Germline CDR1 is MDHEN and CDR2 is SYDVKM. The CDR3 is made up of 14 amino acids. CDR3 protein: CASSFGGEGNEQFF. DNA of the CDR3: TGTGCCAGCAGTTTCGGCGGAGAGGGCAATGAGCAGTTCTTC.

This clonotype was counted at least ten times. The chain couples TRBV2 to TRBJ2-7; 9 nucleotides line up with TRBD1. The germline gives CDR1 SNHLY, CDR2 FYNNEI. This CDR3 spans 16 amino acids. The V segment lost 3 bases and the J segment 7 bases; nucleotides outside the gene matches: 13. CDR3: CASSEFRPDRGGEQYF. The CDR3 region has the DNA TGTGCCAGCAGTGAGTTTAGGCCAGACAGGGGGGGAGAGCAGTACTTC.

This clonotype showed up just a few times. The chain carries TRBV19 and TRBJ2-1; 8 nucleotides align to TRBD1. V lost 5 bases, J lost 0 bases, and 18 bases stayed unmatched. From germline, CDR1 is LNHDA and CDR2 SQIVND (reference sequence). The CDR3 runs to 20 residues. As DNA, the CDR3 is TGTGCCAGTAGTGATCCGTCTGGACAGGGTATTCCTAGCTCCTACAATGAGCAGTTCTTC. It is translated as CASSDPSGQGIPSSYNEQFF.

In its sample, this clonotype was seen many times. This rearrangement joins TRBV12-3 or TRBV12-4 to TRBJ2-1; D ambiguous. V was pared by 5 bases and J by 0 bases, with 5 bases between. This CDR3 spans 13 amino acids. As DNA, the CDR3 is TGTGCCAGCAGTCAAAACTCCTACAATGAGCAGTTCTTC. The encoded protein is CASSQNSYNEQFF.

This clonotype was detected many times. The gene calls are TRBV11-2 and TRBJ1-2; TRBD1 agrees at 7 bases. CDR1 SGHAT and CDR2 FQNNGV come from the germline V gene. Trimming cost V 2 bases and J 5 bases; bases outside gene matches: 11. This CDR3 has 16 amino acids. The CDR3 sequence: CASSLTPGETGYGYTF. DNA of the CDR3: TGTGCCAGCAGCTTAACGCCAGGGGAGACAGGGTATGGCTACACCTTC.

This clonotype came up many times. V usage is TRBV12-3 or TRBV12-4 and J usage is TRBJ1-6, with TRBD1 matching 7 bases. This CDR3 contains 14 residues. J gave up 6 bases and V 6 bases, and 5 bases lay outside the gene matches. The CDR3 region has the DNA TGTGCCAGCAGACCGGGACAGCTTAATTCACCCCTCCACTTT. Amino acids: CASRPGQLNSPLHF.

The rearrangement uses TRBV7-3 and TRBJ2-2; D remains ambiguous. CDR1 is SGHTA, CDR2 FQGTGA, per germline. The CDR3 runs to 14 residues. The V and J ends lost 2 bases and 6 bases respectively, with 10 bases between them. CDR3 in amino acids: CASSLPRTPGELFF. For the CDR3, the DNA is TGTGCCAGCAGCTTACCCCGGACCCCCGGGGAGCTGTTTTTT. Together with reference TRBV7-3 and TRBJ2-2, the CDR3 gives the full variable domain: GAGVSQTPSNKVTEKGKYVELRCDPISGHTALYWYRQSLGQGPEFLIYFQGTGAADDSGLPNDRFFAVRPEGSVSTLKIQRTERGDSAVYLCASSLPRTPGELFFGEGSRLTVL.

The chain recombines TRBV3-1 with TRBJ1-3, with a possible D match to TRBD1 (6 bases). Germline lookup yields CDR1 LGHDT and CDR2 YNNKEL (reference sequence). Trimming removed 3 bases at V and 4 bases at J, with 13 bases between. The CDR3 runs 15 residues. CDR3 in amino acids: CASSQYGGHGNTIYF. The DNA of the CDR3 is TGTGCCAGCAGCCAGTACGGGGGGCACGGAAACACCATATATTTT.

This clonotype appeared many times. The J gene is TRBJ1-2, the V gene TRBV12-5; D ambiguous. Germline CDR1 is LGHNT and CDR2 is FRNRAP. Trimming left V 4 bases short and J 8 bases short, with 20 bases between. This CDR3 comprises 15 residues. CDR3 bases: TGTGCTAGTGGTTCCAGCCCCGAGGCAGGCGGAGGCTACACCTTC. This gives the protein CASGSSPEAGGGYTF.

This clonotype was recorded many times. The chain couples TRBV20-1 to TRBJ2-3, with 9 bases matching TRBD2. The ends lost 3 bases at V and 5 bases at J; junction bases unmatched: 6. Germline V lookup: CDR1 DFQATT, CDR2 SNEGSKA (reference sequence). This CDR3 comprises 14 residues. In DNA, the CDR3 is TGCAGTGCTAGGATCAGCGGGAGGAGAGATACGCAGTATTTT. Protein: CSARISGRRDTQYF.

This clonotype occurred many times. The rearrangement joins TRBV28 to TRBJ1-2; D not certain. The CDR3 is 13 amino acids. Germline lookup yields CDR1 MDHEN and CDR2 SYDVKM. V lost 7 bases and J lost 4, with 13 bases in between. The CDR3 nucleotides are TGTGCCAGCACCCTGTTGGGTATCTATGGCTACACCTTC. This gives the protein CASTLLGIYGYTF.

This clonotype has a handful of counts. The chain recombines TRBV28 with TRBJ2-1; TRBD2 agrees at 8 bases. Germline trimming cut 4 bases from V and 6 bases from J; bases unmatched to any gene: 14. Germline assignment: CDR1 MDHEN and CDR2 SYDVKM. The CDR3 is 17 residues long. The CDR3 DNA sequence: TGTGCCAGCAGTTCCGTACTTAGCGGGAATGAGGTCAATGAGCAGTTCTTC. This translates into CASSSVLSGNEVNEQFF.

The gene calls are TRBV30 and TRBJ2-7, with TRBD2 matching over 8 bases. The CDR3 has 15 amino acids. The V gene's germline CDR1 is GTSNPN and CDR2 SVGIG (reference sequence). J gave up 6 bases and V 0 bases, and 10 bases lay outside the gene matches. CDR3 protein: CAWSVLGAGVSEQYF. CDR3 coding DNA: TGTGCCTGGAGTGTACTCGGAGCGGGAGTAAGCGAGCAGTACTTC.

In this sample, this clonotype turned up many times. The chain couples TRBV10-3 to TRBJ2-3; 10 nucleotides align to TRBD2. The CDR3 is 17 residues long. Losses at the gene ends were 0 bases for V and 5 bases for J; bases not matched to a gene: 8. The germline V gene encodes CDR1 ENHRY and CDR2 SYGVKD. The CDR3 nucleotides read TGTGCCATCAGTGAGTCGATGGGACTAGCGTTGGGAGATACGCAGTATTTT. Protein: CAISESMGLALGDTQYF.

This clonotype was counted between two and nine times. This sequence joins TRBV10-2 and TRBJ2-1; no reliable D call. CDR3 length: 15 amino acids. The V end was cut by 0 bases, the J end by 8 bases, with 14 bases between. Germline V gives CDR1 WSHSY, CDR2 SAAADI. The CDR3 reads CASSESSPNDDEQFF. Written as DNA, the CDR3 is TGCGCCAGCAGTGAGTCGAGCCCAAACGACGATGAGCAGTTCTTC.

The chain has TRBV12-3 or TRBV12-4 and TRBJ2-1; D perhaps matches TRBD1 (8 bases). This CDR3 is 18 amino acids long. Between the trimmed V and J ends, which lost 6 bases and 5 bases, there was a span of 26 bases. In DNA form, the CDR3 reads TGTGCCAGCAGAGAAGGACAGGGATCCCTAGCGGAGAACAATGAGCAGTTCTTC. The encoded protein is CASREGQGSLAENNEQFF.

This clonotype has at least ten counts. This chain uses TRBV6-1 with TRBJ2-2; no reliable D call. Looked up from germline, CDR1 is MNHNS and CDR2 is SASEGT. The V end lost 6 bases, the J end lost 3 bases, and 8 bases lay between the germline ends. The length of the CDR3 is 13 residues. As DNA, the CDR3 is TGTGCCAGCAGACTTGTCTACACCGGGGAGCTGTTTTTT. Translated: CASRLVYTGELFF.

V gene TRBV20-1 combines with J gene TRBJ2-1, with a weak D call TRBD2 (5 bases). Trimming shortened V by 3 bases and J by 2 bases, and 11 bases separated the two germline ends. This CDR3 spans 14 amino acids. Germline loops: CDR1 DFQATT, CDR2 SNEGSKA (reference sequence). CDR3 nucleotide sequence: TGCAGTGCTAGGTGGGAGCAGACCTACAATGAGCAGTTCTTC. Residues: CSARWEQTYNEQFF.